Listed below are T cell receptor beta chains from one sample, sequenced in a study of T-cell memory formation after mild COVID-19. TCRdb passed the 5' RACE reads through MiXCR, listing each CDR3 protein once. The repertoire consists of under 450,000 distinct CDR3 sequences, with roughly 14% occurring once and the leading ten covering 22%. Sequenced: PBMCs or a T cell subset sorted from them (not recorded which). The receptors derive from a man younger than 30 who had mild COVID-19 (a few samples of this study predate the infection). Cell type and time point are not known. Both conserved end residues are part of each CDR3. D genes are given only for firm matches. Expanded clones are given a class, and other clones once, few, many or no size at all.

d_gene	abundance	v_gene	j_gene	CDR3nt	CDR3aa
TRBD2	-	TRBV7-9	TRBJ2-1	TGTGCCAGCAGTTCCGCCTTAGCGGGGTGGTACAATGAGCAGTTCTTC	CASSSALAGWYNEQFF
-	many	TRBV4-1	TRBJ2-1	TGCGCCAGCAGCCGGGGGGCCAATGAGCAGTTCTTC	CASSRGANEQFF
TRBD2	many	TRBV24-1	TRBJ2-1	TGTGCCACAGAGGCGGGGGGGTCGAATGAGCAGTTCTTC	CATEAGGSNEQFF
TRBD2	-	TRBV7-3	TRBJ2-3	TGTGCCAGCAGCTCATACCCACGGGGGGGCACAGATACGCAGTATTTT	CASSSYPRGGTDTQYF
-	-	TRBV6-2/TRBV6-3	TRBJ2-1	TGTGCCAGCAGTAACAAACGGCAGGGACCCCTCTACAATGAGCAGTTCTTC	CASSNKRQGPLYNEQFF
-	few	TRBV28	TRBJ1-2	TGTGCCAGCAGTTTAGTAAAATATGGCTACACCTTC	CASSLVKYGYTF
-	few	TRBV18	TRBJ2-2	TGTGCCAGCTCACCTACGATGGAGGCGATAAACACCGGGGAGCTGTTTTTT	CASSPTMEAINTGELFF
-	-	TRBV4-2	TRBJ2-1	TGTGCCAGCAGCCAAGCCTACTTACAGGGTTTCCATGAGCAGTTCTTC	CASSQAYLQGFHEQFF
-	-	TRBV15	TRBJ2-5	TGTGCCACCCGGCTAACGGGGGCAGAGACCCAGTACTTC	CATRLTGAETQYF
TRBD2	-	TRBV7-2	TRBJ2-7	TGTGCCAGCAGCTCGCTAGCGGGGGGTCAGCAGTACTTC	CASSSLAGGQQYF
-	few	TRBV4-1	TRBJ1-1	TGCGCCAGCAGCCAAGAAGAGGGACTGGGAGGTTCCGAAGCTTTCTTT	CASSQEEGLGGSEAFF
TRBD1	few	TRBV7-9	TRBJ2-2	TGTGCCAGCAGCTCACAGGGGGCGCGTGGCACCGGGGAGCTGTTTTTT	CASSSQGARGTGELFF
-	-	TRBV6-5	TRBJ2-1	TGTGCCAGCAGTCAGGGGCAGCCAAGCTCCTACAATGAGCAGTTCTTC	CASSQGQPSSYNEQFF
-	-	TRBV7-2	TRBJ2-1	TGTGCCAGCAGCTTAGAGGGCAGGGGTGCTTACAATGAGCAGTTCTTC	CASSLEGRGAYNEQFF
-	-	TRBV6-5	TRBJ1-1	TGTGCCAGCAGTTACCCAGGGATTGGCACTGAAGCTTTCTTT	CASSYPGIGTEAFF
-	few	TRBV6-2/TRBV6-3	TRBJ1-5	TGTGCCAGCAGTAACCAGGAGACGAGCCGCAATCAGCCCCAGCATTTT	CASSNQETSRNQPQHF
TRBD1	-	TRBV6-1	TRBJ2-7	TGTGCCAGCAGTGGGGACAGGGCTTCCTACGAGCAGTACTTC	CASSGDRASYEQYF
-	-	TRBV11-2	TRBJ2-2	TGTGCCAGCAGCTTTTTAGAGGACACCGGGGAGCTGTTTTTT	CASSFLEDTGELFF
-	few	TRBV20-1	TRBJ2-6	TGCAGTGCTAGCCCCAGCTCTGGGGCCAACGTCCTGACTTTC	CSASPSSGANVLTF
-	-	TRBV12-3/TRBV12-4	TRBJ2-1	TGTGCCAGCAGCATCCGGGGGCGGGGGTCCCTAAATGAGCAGTTCTTC	CASSIRGRGSLNEQFF
TRBD2	few	TRBV27	TRBJ2-3	TGTGCCAGCAGTTCCCTCAAGCGGGGACTCAACACAGATACGCAGTATTTT	CASSSLKRGLNTDTQYF
-	-	TRBV29-1	TRBJ1-2	TGCAGCGTTGATAGGCAGGACGATGTTCACTATGGCTACACCTTC	CSVDRQDDVHYGYTF
-	many	TRBV2	TRBJ2-1	TGTGCCAGCGTGACCGGGACCTCCAATGAGCAGTTCTTC	CASVTGTSNEQFF
-	many	TRBV3-1	TRBJ2-5	TGTGCCAGCAGCCACAGGGGCCAGGAGACCCAGTACTTC	CASSHRGQETQYF
-	-	TRBV4-3	TRBJ2-3	TGCGCCAGCAGCCAACAGGCAGGCACAGATACGCAGTATTTT	CASSQQAGTDTQYF
-	-	TRBV3-1	TRBJ1-1	TGTGCCAGCAGCCAAGATTGGGCCGGTGAAGCTTTCTTT	CASSQDWAGEAFF
-	few	TRBV3-1	TRBJ2-1	TGTGCCAGCAGCCCGGGGCGGGCCGGTAACAATGAGCAGTTCTTC	CASSPGRAGNNEQFF
TRBD1	few	TRBV27	TRBJ1-4	TGTGCCAGCAGTTTCAGCAGGGGGGAGGAAAAACTGTTTTTT	CASSFSRGEEKLFF
-	-	TRBV7-2	TRBJ1-2	TGTGCCAGCAGCTCCTTTATTGCTAACTATGGCTACACCTTC	CASSSFIANYGYTF
-	-	TRBV5-1	TRBJ2-7	TGCGCCAGCAGCTTGGGCGAGATTGGCGAGCAGTACTTC	CASSLGEIGEQYF
TRBD1	-	TRBV5-4	TRBJ1-2	TGTGCCAGCAGCAGAACAGGGGGGGTCTATGGCTACACCTTC	CASSRTGGVYGYTF
TRBD1	few	TRBV5-5	TRBJ2-2	TGTGCCAGCAGCGGACAGGCGGCCACCGGGGAGCTGTTTTTT	CASSGQAATGELFF
-	few	TRBV20-1	TRBJ2-7	TGCAGTGCTAGGGACGTTATCTCCTACGAGCAGTACTTC	CSARDVISYEQYF
TRBD1	-	TRBV4-1	TRBJ1-1	TGCGCCAGCAGCCAAGACACCGGGACAGGGGGCTCTGAAGCTTTCTTT	CASSQDTGTGGSEAFF
TRBD1	-	TRBV29-1	TRBJ2-2	TGCAGCGCCCGGGACAGGTCCTGGCCCGGGGAGCTGTTTTTT	CSARDRSWPGELFF
-	few	TRBV12-3/TRBV12-4	TRBJ2-1	TGTGCCAGCACCCTATCCCCTCTCGCGGGGGCTTACAATGAGCAGTTCTTC	CASTLSPLAGAYNEQFF